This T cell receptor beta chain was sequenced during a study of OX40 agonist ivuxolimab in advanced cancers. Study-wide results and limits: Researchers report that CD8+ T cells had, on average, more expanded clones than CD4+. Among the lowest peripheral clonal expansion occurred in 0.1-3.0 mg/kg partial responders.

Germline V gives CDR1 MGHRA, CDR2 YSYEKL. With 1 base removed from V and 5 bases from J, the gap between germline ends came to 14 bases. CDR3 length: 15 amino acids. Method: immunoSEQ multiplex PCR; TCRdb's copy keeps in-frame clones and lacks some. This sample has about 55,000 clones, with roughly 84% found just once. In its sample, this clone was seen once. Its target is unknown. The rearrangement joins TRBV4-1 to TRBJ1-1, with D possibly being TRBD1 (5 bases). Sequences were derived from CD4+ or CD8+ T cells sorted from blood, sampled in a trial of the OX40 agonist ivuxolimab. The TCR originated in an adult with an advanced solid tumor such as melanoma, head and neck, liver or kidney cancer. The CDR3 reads CASSQGDSWGTEAFF. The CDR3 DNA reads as TGCGCCAGCAGCCAAGGGGACTCCTGGGGGACTGAAGCTTTCTTT.